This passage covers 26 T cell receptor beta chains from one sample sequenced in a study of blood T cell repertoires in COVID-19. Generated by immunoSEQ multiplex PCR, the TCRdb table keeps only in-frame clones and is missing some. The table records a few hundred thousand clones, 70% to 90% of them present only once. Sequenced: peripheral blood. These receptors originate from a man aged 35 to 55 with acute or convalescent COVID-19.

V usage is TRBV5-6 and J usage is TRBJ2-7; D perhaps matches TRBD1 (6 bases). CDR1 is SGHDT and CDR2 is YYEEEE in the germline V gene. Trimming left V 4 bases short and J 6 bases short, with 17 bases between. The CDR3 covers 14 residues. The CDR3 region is CASSRAGVYGEQYF. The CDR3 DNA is TGTGCCAGCAGCCGGGCAGGGGTGTATGGCGAGCAGTACTTC.

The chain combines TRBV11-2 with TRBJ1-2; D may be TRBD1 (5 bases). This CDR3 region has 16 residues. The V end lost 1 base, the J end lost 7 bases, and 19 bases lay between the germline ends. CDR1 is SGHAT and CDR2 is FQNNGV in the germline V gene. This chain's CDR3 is CASSLVVSSGFGGYTF. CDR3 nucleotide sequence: TGTGCCAGCAGCTTAGTTGTTAGTTCAGGGTTCGGTGGCTACACCTTC.

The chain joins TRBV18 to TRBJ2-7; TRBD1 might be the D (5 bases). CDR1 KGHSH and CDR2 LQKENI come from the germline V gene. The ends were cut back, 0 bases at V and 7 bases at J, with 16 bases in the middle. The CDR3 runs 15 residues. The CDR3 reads CASSPPEGAVIEQYF. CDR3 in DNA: TGTGCCAGCTCACCACCGGAAGGGGCGGTGATTGAGCAGTACTTC.

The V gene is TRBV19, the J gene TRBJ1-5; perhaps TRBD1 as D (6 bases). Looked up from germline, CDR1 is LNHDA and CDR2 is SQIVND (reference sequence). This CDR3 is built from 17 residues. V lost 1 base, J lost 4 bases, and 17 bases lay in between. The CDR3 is CASSIVQGEGRNQPQHF. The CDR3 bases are TGTGCCAGTAGTATAGTACAGGGAGAGGGCCGAAATCAGCCCCAGCATTTT.

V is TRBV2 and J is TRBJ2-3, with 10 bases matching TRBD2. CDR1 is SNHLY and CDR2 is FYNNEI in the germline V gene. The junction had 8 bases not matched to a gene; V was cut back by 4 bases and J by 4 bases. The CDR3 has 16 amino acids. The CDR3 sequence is CASSVFGTSDADTQYF. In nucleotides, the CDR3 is TGTGCCAGCAGTGTTTTTGGGACTAGCGATGCAGATACGCAGTATTTT. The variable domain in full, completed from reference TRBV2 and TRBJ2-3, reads EPEVTQTPSHQVTQMGQEVILRCVPISNHLYFYWYRQILGQKVEFLVSFYNNEISEKSEIFDDQFSVERPDGSNFTLKIRSTKLEDSAMYFCASSVFGTSDADTQYFGPGTRLTVL.

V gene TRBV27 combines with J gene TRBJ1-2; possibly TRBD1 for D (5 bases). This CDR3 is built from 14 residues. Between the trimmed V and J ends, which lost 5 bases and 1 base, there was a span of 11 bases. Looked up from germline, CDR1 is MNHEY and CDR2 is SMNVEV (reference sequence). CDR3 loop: CASSRGSGNYGYTF. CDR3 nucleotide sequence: TGTGCCAGCAGTCGGGGGTCGGGTAACTATGGCTACACCTTC.

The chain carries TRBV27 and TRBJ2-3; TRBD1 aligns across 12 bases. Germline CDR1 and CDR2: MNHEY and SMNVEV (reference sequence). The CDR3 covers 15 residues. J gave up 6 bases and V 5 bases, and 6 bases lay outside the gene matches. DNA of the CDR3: TGTGCCAGCAGTCCCGGGACAGGGGGCTTCGATACGCAGTATTTT. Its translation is CASSPGTGGFDTQYF.

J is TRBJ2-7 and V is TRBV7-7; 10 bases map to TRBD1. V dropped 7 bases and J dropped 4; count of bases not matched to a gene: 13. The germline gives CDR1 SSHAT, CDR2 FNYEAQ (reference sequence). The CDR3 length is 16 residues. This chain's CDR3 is CASIFLMGQGSYEQYF. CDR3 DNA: TGTGCCAGCATCTTCTTAATGGGACAGGGGTCATACGAGCAGTACTTC.

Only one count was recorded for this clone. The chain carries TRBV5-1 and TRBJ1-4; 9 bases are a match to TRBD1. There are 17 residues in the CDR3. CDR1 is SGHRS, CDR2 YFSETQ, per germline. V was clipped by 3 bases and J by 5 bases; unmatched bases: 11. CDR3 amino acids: CASSWGQGSTLNEKLFF. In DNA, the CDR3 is TGCGCCAGCAGCTGGGGACAGGGCTCGACCCTAAATGAAAAACTGTTTTTT.

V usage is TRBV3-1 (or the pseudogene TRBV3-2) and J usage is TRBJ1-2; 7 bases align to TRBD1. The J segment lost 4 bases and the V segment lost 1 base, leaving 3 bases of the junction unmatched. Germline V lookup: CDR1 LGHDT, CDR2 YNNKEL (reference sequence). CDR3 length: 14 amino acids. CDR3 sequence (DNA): TGTGCCAGCAGCCAAGGTTCAGGGGGCTATGGCTACACCTTC. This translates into CASSQGSGGYGYTF.

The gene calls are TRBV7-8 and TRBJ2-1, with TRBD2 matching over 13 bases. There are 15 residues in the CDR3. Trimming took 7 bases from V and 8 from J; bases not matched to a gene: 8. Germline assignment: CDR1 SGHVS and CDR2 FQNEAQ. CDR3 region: CASTPTSGGADEQFF. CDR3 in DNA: TGTGCCAGCACCCCCACTAGCGGGGGGGCAGATGAGCAGTTCTTC.

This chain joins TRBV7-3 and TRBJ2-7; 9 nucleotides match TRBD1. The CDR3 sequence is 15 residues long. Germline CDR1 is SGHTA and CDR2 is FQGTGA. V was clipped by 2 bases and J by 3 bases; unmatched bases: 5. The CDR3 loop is CASSLYGTGFYEQYF. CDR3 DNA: TGTGCCAGCAGCTTATATGGGACAGGGTTCTACGAGCAGTACTTC.

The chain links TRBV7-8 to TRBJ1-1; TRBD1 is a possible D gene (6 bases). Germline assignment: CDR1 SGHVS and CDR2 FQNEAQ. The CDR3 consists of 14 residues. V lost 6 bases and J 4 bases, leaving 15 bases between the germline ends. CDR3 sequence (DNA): TGTGCCAGCAGTTTCTCCCAGGGGCCCACTGAAGCTTTCTTT. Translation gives CASSFSQGPTEAFF.

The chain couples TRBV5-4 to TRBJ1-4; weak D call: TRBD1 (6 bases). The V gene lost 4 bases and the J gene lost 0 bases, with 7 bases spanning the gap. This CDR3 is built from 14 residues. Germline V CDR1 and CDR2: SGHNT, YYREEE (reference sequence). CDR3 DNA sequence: TGTGCCAGCAGCAGGACAGCAACTAATGAAAAACTGTTTTTT. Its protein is CASSRTATNEKLFF.

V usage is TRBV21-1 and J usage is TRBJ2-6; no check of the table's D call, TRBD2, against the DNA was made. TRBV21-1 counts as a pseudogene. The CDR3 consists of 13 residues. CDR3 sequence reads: CASSISGANVLTF. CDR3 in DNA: TGTGCCAGCAGCATATCTGGGGCCAACGTCCTGACTTTC.

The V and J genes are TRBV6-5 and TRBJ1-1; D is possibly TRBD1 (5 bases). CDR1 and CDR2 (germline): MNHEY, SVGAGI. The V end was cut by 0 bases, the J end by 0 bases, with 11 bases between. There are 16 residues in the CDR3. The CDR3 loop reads CASSYSMGGVNTEAFF. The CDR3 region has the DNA TGTGCCAGCAGTTACTCGATGGGGGGAGTGAACACTGAAGCTTTCTTT.

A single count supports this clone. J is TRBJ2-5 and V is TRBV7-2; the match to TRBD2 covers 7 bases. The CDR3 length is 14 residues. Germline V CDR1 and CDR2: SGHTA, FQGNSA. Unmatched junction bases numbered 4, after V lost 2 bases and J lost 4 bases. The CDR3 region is CASSLPGGRETQYF. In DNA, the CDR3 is TGTGCCAGCAGCTTACCGGGGGGTAGAGAGACCCAGTACTTC.

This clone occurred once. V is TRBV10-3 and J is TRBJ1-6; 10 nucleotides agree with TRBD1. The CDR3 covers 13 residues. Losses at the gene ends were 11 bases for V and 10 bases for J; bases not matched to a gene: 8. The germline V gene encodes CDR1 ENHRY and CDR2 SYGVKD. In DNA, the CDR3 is TGTGCCGCCCAAGGGACAGGGGACTCACCCCTCCACTTT. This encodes CAAQGTGDSPLHF.

The CDR3 here is CASSESMRYNSPLHF. CDR3 nucleotides: TGTGCCAGCAGTGAATCGATGCGCTATAATTCACCCCTCCACTTT. The V and J genes are TRBV25-1 and TRBJ1-6; D is unresolved. This CDR3 is 15 amino acids long. The germline V gene has CDR1 MGHDK and CDR2 SYGVNS. Trimming left V 1 base short and J 3 bases short, with 7 bases between.

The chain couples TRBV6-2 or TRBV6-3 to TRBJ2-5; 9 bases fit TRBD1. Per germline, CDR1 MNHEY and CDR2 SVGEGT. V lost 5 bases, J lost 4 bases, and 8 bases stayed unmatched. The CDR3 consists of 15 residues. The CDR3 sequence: CASSLPTGGIETQYF. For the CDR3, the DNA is TGTGCCAGCAGTCTTCCCACAGGGGGCATAGAGACCCAGTACTTC.

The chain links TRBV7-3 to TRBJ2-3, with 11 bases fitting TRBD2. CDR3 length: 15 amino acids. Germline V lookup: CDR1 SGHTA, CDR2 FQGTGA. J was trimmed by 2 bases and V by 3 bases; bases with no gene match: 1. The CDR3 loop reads CASSFSGGATDTQYF. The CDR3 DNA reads TGTGCCAGCAGCTTTAGCGGGGGGGCCACAGATACGCAGTATTTT. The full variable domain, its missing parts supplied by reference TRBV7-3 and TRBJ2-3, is GAGVSQTPSNKVTEKGKYVELRCDPISGHTALYWYRQSLGQGPEFLIYFQGTGAADDSGLPNDRFFAVRPEGSVSTLKIQRTERGDSAVYLCASSFSGGATDTQYFGPGTRLTVL.

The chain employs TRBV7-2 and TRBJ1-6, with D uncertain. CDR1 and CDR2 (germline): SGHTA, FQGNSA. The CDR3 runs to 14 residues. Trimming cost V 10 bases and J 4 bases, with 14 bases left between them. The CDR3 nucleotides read TGTGCCACTACGGGAGGCCCTTATAATTCACCCCTCCACTTT. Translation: CATTGGPYNSPLHF.

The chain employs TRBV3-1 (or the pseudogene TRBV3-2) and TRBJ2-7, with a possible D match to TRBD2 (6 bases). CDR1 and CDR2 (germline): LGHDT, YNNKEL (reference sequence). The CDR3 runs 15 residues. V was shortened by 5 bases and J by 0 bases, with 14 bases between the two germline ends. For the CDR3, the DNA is TGTGCCAGCAGCGCGGGACTCTCCACCTCCTACGAGCAGTACTTC. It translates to CASSAGLSTSYEQYF.

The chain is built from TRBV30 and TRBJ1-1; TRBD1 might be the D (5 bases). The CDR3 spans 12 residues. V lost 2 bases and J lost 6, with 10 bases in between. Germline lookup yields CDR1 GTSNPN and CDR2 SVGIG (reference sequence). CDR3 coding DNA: TGTGCCTGGAGTCTCCCGGGGGCTGAAGCTTTCTTT. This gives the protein CAWSLPGAEAFF.

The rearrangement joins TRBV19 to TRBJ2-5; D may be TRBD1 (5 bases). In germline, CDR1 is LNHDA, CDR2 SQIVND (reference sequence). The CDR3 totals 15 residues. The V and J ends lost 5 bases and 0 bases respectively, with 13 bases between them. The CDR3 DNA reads TGTGCCAGTAGTTCACGACAGCCATACCAAGAGACCCAGTACTTC. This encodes CASSSRQPYQETQYF.

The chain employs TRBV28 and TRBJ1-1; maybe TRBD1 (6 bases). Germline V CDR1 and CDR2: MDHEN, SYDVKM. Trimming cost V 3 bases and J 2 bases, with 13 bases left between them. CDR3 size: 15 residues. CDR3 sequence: CASSFETGINTEAFF. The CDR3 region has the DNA TGTGCCAGCAGTTTTGAAACAGGGATAAACACTGAAGCTTTCTTT.